These T cell receptor beta chains were read from a single sample in a study of glioma-infiltrating T cells. TCRdb fed the multiplex PCR reads into MiXCR, producing one record per CDR3 protein. Of 150,000 or so distinct CDR3 sequences in the sample, around 40% are singletons; the top ten hold 20%. The sample taken for sequencing was glioma tissue, nonneoplastic brain tissue, or PBMCs (not recorded which). These receptors were collected from a human donor with low-grade glioma or glioblastoma, undergoing nonglioma brain surgery, or in good health (not recorded which). Both conserved end residues are part of each CDR3. Fields, in order: clone size, D gene, J gene, V gene, CDR3 protein, CDR3 DNA. A D gene is named only where the DNA matches it firmly. Rows may omit the clone size; those that give it use once, few, many or a size class.

clone_size: NA; d_call: TRBD1; j_call: TRBJ1-5; v_call: TRBV6-1; cdr3_aa: CASRHRDRGRQPQHF; cdr3_nt: TGTGCCAGCCGACACCGGGACAGGGGGCGTCAGCCCCAGCATTTT
clone_size: NA; d_call: NA; j_call: TRBJ1-1; v_call: TRBV29-1; cdr3_aa: CSGEKNMNTEAFF; cdr3_nt: TGCAGCGGCGAAAAGAACATGAACACTGAAGCTTTCTTT
clone_size: once; d_call: TRBD1; j_call: TRBJ1-4; v_call: TRBV7-6; cdr3_aa: CASSPRTGVHEKLFF; cdr3_nt: TGTGCCAGCAGCCCCCGGACAGGGGTGCACGAAAAACTGTTTTTT
clone_size: NA; d_call: NA; j_call: TRBJ1-1; v_call: TRBV4-2; cdr3_aa: CASSASMNTEAFF; cdr3_nt: TGTGCCAGCAGCGCCTCTATGAACACTGAAGCTTTCTTT
clone_size: NA; d_call: NA; j_call: TRBJ2-5; v_call: TRBV6-2/TRBV6-3; cdr3_aa: CASSYGGAQETQYF; cdr3_nt: TGTGCCAGCAGTTACGGGGGCGCCCAAGAGACCCAGTACTTC
clone_size: few; d_call: NA; j_call: TRBJ2-5; v_call: TRBV6-1; cdr3_aa: CASSDRLRETQYF; cdr3_nt: TGTGCCAGCAGCGACAGGTTGCGGGAGACCCAGTACTTC
clone_size: NA; d_call: NA; j_call: TRBJ1-5; v_call: TRBV7-6; cdr3_aa: CARSSSNQPQHF; cdr3_nt: TGTGCCCGCAGCTCCAGTAATCAGCCCCAGCATTTT
clone_size: NA; d_call: TRBD1; j_call: TRBJ2-3; v_call: TRBV7-2; cdr3_aa: CASSHLKGGDRGLMDTQYF; cdr3_nt: TGCGCCAGCAGCCACCTCAAGGGGGGGGACAGGGGGCTCATGGATACGCAGTATTTT
clone_size: few; d_call: NA; j_call: TRBJ2-3; v_call: TRBV15; cdr3_aa: CATSRDPLADTQYF; cdr3_nt: TGTGCCACCAGCAGAGACCCCCTCGCAGATACGCAGTATTTT
clone_size: NA; d_call: NA; j_call: TRBJ2-7; v_call: TRBV10-3; cdr3_aa: CAIRDSGNLYEQYF; cdr3_nt: TGTGCCATCAGGGATTCAGGGAATCTTTACGAGCAGTACTTC
clone_size: NA; d_call: NA; j_call: TRBJ2-5; v_call: TRBV27; cdr3_aa: CASTWSRGSQETQYF; cdr3_nt: TGTGCCAGCACATGGAGTAGAGGGAGTCAAGAGACCCAGTACTTC
clone_size: few; d_call: NA; j_call: TRBJ2-7; v_call: TRBV4-1; cdr3_aa: CASSRGESPSYEQYF; cdr3_nt: TGCGCCAGCAGCAGGGGGGAGTCCCCCTCCTACGAGCAGTACTTC
clone_size: NA; d_call: NA; j_call: TRBJ1-6; v_call: TRBV4-3; cdr3_aa: CASSQINDNSPLHF; cdr3_nt: TGCGCCAGCAGCCAAATAAACGACAATTCACCCCTCCACTTT
clone_size: few; d_call: NA; j_call: TRBJ2-1; v_call: TRBV6-1; cdr3_aa: CASRRGVTSSYNEQFF; cdr3_nt: TGTGCCAGCAGACGCGGGGTGACAAGCTCCTACAATGAGCAGTTCTTC
clone_size: NA; d_call: NA; j_call: TRBJ1-2; v_call: TRBV24-1; cdr3_aa: CATSDPEGVGYTF; cdr3_nt: TGTGCCACCAGTGACCCCGAGGGGGTCGGCTACACCTTC
clone_size: NA; d_call: TRBD1; j_call: TRBJ2-7; v_call: TRBV27; cdr3_aa: CASIGQGNYEQYF; cdr3_nt: TGTGCCAGCATAGGACAGGGGAACTACGAGCAGTACTTC
clone_size: few; d_call: TRBD2; j_call: TRBJ2-7; v_call: TRBV20-1; cdr3_aa: CSARQAGSPLEQYF; cdr3_nt: TGCAGTGCTAGACAAGCGGGAAGTCCCCTCGAGCAGTACTTC
clone_size: NA; d_call: NA; j_call: TRBJ2-1; v_call: TRBV6-5; cdr3_aa: CASSSDVYNEQFF; cdr3_nt: TGTGCCAGCAGTTCGGACGTCTACAATGAGCAGTTCTTC
clone_size: few; d_call: NA; j_call: TRBJ1-1; v_call: TRBV12-3/TRBV12-4; cdr3_aa: CASSLTGEGKAFF; cdr3_nt: TGTGCCAGCAGTCTGACCGGGGAAGGGAAAGCTTTCTTT
clone_size: NA; d_call: NA; j_call: TRBJ1-3; v_call: TRBV5-5; cdr3_aa: CASSGGTSFGNTIYF; cdr3_nt: TGTGCCAGCAGCGGGGGGACAAGTTTTGGAAACACCATATATTTT
clone_size: few; d_call: NA; j_call: TRBJ1-2; v_call: TRBV10-3; cdr3_aa: CAISESQTKYYGYTF; cdr3_nt: TGTGCCATCAGTGAGTCCCAGACGAAGTACTATGGCTACACCTTC
clone_size: few; d_call: TRBD1; j_call: TRBJ1-5; v_call: TRBV7-2; cdr3_aa: CASSGQGGGQPQHF; cdr3_nt: TGTGCCAGCAGCGGACAGGGAGGGGGTCAGCCCCAGCATTTT
clone_size: once; d_call: NA; j_call: TRBJ2-7; v_call: TRBV9; cdr3_aa: CASSVGSQFSYEQYF; cdr3_nt: TGTGCCAGCAGCGTAGGGTCACAGTTCTCCTACGAGCAGTACTTC
clone_size: few; d_call: NA; j_call: TRBJ2-2; v_call: TRBV28; cdr3_aa: CATSVLSNTGELFF; cdr3_nt: TGTGCCACCTCAGTACTGTCGAACACCGGGGAGCTGTTTTTT
clone_size: NA; d_call: NA; j_call: TRBJ2-2; v_call: TRBV27; cdr3_aa: CATSSGRAGELFF; cdr3_nt: TGTGCCACCAGTTCAGGGCGCGCCGGGGAGCTGTTTTTT
clone_size: many; d_call: NA; j_call: TRBJ1-1; v_call: TRBV6-2/TRBV6-3; cdr3_aa: CASKDWTNTEAFF; cdr3_nt: TGTGCCAGCAAGGACTGGACGAACACTGAAGCTTTCTTT